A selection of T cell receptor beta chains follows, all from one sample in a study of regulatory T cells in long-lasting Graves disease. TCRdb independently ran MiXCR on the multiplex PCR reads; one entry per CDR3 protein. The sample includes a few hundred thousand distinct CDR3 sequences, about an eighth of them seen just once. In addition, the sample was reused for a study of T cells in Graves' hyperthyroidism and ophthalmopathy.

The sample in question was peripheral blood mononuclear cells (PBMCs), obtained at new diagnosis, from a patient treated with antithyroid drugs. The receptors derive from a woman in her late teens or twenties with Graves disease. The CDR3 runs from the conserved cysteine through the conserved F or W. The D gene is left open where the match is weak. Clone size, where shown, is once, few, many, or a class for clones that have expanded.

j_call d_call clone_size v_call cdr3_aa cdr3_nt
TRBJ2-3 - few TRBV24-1 CATSPRLESDTQYF TGTGCCACCAGTCCTCGTCTTGAGTCAGATACGCAGTATTTT
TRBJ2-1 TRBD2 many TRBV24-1 CATSDATSWRLGEQFF TGTGCCACCAGTGATGCGACTAGCTGGCGTTTAGGTGAGCAGTTCTTC
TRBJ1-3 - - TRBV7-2 CASSLGPGGGNTIYF TGTGCCAGCAGCTTAGGACCCGGAGGTGGAAACACCATATATTTT
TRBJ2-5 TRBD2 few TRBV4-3 CASSLLAGVAKETQYF TGCGCCAGCAGCCTGTTGGCGGGAGTCGCAAAAGAGACCCAGTACTTC
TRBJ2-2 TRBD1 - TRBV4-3 CASSHKQGGAGELFF TGCGCCAGCAGCCATAAACAGGGGGGAGCCGGGGAGCTGTTTTTT
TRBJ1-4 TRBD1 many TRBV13 CASSRKRTGENRLFF TGTGCCAGCAGCCGAAAACGGACAGGGGAGAATCGACTGTTTTTT
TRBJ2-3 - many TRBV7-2 CASSPMGSTDTQYF TGTGCCAGCAGCCCGATGGGGAGCACAGATACGCAGTATTTT
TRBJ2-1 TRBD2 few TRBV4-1 CASSQEVSGGVNEQFF TGCGCCAGCAGCCAAGAGGTTAGCGGGGGGGTCAATGAGCAGTTCTTC
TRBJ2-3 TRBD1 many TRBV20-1 CSASGNRQGRGADTQYF TGCAGTGCTAGCGGCAACCGACAGGGCAGAGGCGCAGATACGCAGTATTTT
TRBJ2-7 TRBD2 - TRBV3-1 CASSQVPSGRRELYF TGTGCCAGCAGCCAAGTGCCTAGCGGGAGGAGGGAGCTGTACTTC
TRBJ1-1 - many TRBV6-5 CASSYIGVRNTEAFF TGTGCCAGCAGTTACATCGGGGTAAGGAACACTGAAGCTTTCTTT
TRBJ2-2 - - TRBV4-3 CASSQGQIVGANTGELFF TGCGCCAGCAGCCAAGGACAAATTGTGGGTGCCAACACCGGGGAGCTGTTTTTT
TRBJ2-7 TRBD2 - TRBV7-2 CASSLAGLAGGAPREQYF TGTGCCAGCAGCTTAGCCGGACTAGCGGGAGGGGCCCCTCGGGAGCAGTACTTC
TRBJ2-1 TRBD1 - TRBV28 CASSTYRRDRGGRIASGGDNEQFF TGTGCCAGCAGTACCTATCGGCGGGACAGGGGTGGTCGGATAGCTAGCGGAGGGGATAATGAGCAGTTCTTC
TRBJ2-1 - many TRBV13 CASSGSAPNNEQFF TGTGCCAGCAGCGGTAGCGCCCCCAACAATGAGCAGTTCTTC
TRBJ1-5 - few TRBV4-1 CASSHHLMNRNQPQHF TGCGCCAGCAGCCATCATCTGATGAACCGGAATCAGCCCCAGCATTTT
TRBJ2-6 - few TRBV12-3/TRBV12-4 CASSLTSPGANVLTF TGTGCCAGCAGTTTAACCTCCCCTGGGGCCAACGTCCTGACTTTC
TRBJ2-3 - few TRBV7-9 CASSLTPRTDTQYF TGTGCCAGCAGCTTAACTCCCCGCACAGATACGCAGTATTTT
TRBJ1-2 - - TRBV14 CASSPDLRDGYTF TGTGCCAGCAGCCCGGACCTAAGGGATGGCTACACCTTC
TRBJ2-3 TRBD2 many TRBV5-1 CASSLLLAGPDTQYF TGCGCCAGCAGCTTGTTACTAGCGGGCCCAGATACGCAGTATTTT
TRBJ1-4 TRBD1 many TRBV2 CASTRDRGVNEKLFF TGTGCCAGTACCCGGGACAGGGGCGTAAATGAAAAACTGTTTTTT
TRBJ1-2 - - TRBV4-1 CASSQRETVNYGYTF TGCGCCAGCAGCCAACGAGAAACAGTCAACTATGGCTACACCTTC
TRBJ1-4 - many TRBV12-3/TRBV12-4 CASWPGNEKLFF TGTGCCAGCTGGCCGGGTAATGAAAAACTGTTTTTT
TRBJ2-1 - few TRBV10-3 CAISEGAGQFF TGTGCCATCAGTGAGGGAGCGGGGCAGTTCTTC
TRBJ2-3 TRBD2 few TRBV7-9 CASSSIAGGGSDTQYF TGTGCCAGCAGCTCCATAGCGGGGGGAGGATCAGATACGCAGTATTTT
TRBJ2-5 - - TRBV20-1 CSASTRVFNQETQYF TGCAGTGCTAGTACCCGGGTTTTTAACCAAGAGACCCAGTACTTC
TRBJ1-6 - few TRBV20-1 CSARGILNVVDSPLHF TGCAGTGCTAGGGGTATCCTTAACGTCGTGGATTCACCCCTCCACTTT
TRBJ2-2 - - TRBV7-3 CASSLKGPGSTGELFF TGTGCCAGCAGCCTTAAGGGCCCAGGCTCAACCGGGGAGCTGTTTTTT
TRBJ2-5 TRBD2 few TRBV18 CASSPSPAGGYETQYF TGTGCCAGCTCACCATCTCCAGCGGGAGGATATGAGACCCAGTACTTC
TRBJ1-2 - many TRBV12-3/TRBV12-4 CASNVAESYGYTF TGTGCCAGCAATGTCGCGGAGTCCTATGGCTACACCTTC
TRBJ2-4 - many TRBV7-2 CASSPRGRENIQYF TGTGCCAGCAGCCCCAGAGGGCGCGAAAACATTCAGTACTTC
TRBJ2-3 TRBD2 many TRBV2 CASSGTRLAGESTDTQYF TGTGCCAGCAGTGGGACCCGACTAGCGGGGGAGAGCACAGATACGCAGTATTTT
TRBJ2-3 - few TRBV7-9 CASSPSPRRGAIFTDTQYF TGTGCCAGCAGCCCCTCACCCCGACGGGGTGCTATATTCACAGATACGCAGTATTTT
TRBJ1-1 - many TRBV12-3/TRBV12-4 CASSLRRDPTPGAFF TGTGCCAGCAGTTTGAGAAGAGACCCGACTCCCGGAGCTTTCTTT
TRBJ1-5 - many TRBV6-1 CASSIKGPGGAYSNQPQHF TGTGCCAGCAGCATAAAGGGCCCGGGGGGCGCCTATAGCAATCAGCCCCAGCATTTT
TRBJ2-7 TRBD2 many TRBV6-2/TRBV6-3 CASSLAGGPREQYF TGTGCCAGCAGTCTAGCGGGAGGGCCACGAGAGCAGTACTTC